The entry below gives a single TCR beta chain sequence along with its context. Its target is unknown. Method: immunoSEQ multiplex PCR; TCRdb's copy keeps in-frame clones and lacks some. Here the sample spans roughly 110,000 clones, roughly four fifths being singletons. This CDR3 spans 13 amino acids. Germline V gene data show CDR1 as SGHRS and CDR2 as YFSETQ. The J segment lost 7 bases and the V segment lost 4 bases, leaving 6 bases of the junction unmatched. This entry comes from a study of radiotherapy plus CTLA-4 blockade in lung cancer. Study-wide context: Around 20% of enrolled patients responded objectively, and 25% to 40% had disease control. Study observations and caveats: Reportedly, early blood T cell clone dynamics best predicted response, with interferon-beta. Blood saw expansion of tumor-derived TCR clones after radiotherapy plus ipilimumab.

The clonotype comes from a human donor with non-small cell lung cancer that progressed on radiotherapy plus ipilimumab. Some clones in this sample may be carry-over from other donors' samples. Material: peripheral blood, obtained from a patient treated with radiotherapy plus ipilimumab. V gene TRBV5-1 combines with J gene TRBJ1-2, with 8 bases that match TRBD1. CDR3 region: CASSHGQGGGYTF. The DNA of the CDR3 is TGCGCCAGCAGCCATGGACAGGGAGGTGGCTACACCTTC.